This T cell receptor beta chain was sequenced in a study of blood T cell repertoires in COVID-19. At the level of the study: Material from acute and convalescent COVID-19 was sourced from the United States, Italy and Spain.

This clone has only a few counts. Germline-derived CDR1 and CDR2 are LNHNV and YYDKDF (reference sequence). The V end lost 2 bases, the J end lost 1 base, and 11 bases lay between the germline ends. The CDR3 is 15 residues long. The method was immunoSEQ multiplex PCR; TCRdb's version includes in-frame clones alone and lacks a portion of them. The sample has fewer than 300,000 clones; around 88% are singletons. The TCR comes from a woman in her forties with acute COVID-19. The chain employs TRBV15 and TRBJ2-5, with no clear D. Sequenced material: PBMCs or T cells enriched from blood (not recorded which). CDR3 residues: CATSRTTTFQETQYF. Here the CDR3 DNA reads TGTGCCACCAGCAGAACAACTACATTCCAAGAGACCCAGTACTTC.